This T cell receptor (beta chain) was recovered during a study of OX40 agonist ivuxolimab in advanced cancers. About the research overall: Patients were dosed intravenously with ivuxolimab at 0.01 to 10 mg/kg every 2 weeks. Partial responses occurred in three patients (one hepatocellular carcinoma, two cutaneous melanoma).

The table came from immunoSEQ multiplex PCR; TCRdb's copy has only in-frame clones and leaves some out. In the table there are around 60,000 clones, roughly 84% of which are singletons. Concerning this clone: What it binds is unknown. Other DNA sequences in the sample encode the same CDR3.

Whole-study findings and limits: The average count of expanded clones was higher among CD8+ T cells than among CD4+.

This receptor was identified in an adult with an advanced solid tumor such as melanoma, head and neck, liver or kidney cancer. Material: CD4+ or CD8+ T cells sorted from blood, obtained in a trial of the OX40 agonist ivuxolimab.

The CDR3 sequence: CASSPRVDTEAFF. CDR3 DNA: TGTGCCAGCAGTCCTCGGGTGGACACTGAAGCTTTCTTT. The chain recombines TRBV7-2 with TRBJ1-1; D remains unclear. Looked up from germline, CDR1 is SGHTA and CDR2 is FQGNSA. The CDR3 has 13 amino acids. Trimming removed 6 bases at V and 3 bases at J, with 11 bases between. Looking up the rest from reference TRBV7-2 and TRBJ1-1 gives the full variable domain: GAGVSQSPSNKVTEKGKDVELRCDPISGHTALYWYRQSLGQGLEFLIYFQGNSAPDKSGLPSDRFSAERTGGSVSTLTIQRTQQEDSAVYLCASSPRVDTEAFFGQGTRLTVV.